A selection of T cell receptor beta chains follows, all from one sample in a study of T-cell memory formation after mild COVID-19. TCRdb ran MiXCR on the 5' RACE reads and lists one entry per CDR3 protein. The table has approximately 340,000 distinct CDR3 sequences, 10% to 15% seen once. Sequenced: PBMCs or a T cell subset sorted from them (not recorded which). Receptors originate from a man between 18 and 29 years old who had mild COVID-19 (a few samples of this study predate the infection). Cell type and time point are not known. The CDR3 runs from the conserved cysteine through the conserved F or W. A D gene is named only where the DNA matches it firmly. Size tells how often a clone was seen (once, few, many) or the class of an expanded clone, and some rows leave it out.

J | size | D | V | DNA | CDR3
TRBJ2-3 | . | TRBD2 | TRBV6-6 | TGTGCCAGCAGTTACATACGGCGGGAGTACACAGATACGCAGTATTTT | CASSYIRREYTDTQYF
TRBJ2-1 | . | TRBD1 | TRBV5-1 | TGCGCCAGCAGCTTGGGAGGACAGGGTCCCTACAATGAGCAGTTCTTC | CASSLGGQGPYNEQFF
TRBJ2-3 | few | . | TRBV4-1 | TGCGCCAGCAGCCAAGGAAACGCGGGGAAAGGCTATACGCAGTATTTT | CASSQGNAGKGYTQYF
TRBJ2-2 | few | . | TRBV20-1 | TGCAGTGCTAGAGATAATCTTGGTCAGTTGAACACCGGGGAGCTGTTTTTT | CSARDNLGQLNTGELFF
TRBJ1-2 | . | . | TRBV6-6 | TGTGCCAGCAGTTACCTAGTCGACTATGGCTACACCTTC | CASSYLVDYGYTF
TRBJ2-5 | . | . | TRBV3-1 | TGTGCCAGCAGCCAAGACTACCGGGCGACCCAGTACTTC | CASSQDYRATQYF
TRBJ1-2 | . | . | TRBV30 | TGTGCCTGGGGCTTGAGTCGGGGCGGCTACACCTTC | CAWGLSRGGYTF
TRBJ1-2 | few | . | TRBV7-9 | TGTGCCAGCAGCATAAGCGGGGGGCCTAACTATGGCTACACCTTC | CASSISGGPNYGYTF
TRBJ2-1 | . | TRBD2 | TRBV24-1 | TGTGCCACCAGTACACTTGGTGTAGCGGGAGAATACAATGAGCAGTTCTTC | CATSTLGVAGEYNEQFF
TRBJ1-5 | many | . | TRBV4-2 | TGTGCCAGCAGCCAAGATATCGGTGGACAGCCCCAGCATTTT | CASSQDIGGQPQHF
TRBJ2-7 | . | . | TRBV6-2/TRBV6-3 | TGTGCCAGCAGTTACCTTGGACCGATTTCCTACGAGCAGTACTTC | CASSYLGPISYEQYF
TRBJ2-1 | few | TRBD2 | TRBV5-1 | TGCGCCAGCAGCCGGGGGGATAGCGGCAATGAGCAGTTCTTC | CASSRGDSGNEQFF
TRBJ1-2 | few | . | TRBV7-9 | TGTGCCAGCAGCTATGGCAGTAACTATGGCTACACCTTC | CASSYGSNYGYTF
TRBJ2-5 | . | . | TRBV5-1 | TGCGCCAGCAGCTTGGCGCCAGGGGTCCCGGAGACCCAGTACTTC | CASSLAPGVPETQYF
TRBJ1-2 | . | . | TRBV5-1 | TGCGCCAGCAGCTTGGAGGACTTCGACTATGGCTACACCTTC | CASSLEDFDYGYTF
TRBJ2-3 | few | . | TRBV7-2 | TGTGCCAGCAGCTTACGTGCTACGCAGTATTTT | CASSLRATQYF
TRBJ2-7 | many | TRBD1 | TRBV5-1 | TGCGCCAGCGGCGAGACAGGGGGCCTGAGCGAGCAGTACTTC | CASGETGGLSEQYF
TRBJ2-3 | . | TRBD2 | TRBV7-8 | TGTGCCAGCAGCCCTCCCATAGGGCTAGCGGGCGTTGCAGATACGCAGTATTTT | CASSPPIGLAGVADTQYF
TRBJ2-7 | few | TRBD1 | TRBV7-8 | TGTGCCAGCAGCCCGCGGGGACAGGGAGACTTC | CASSPRGQGDF
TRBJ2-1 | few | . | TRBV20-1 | TGCAGGCCTTCCGAGGGGCTCGATGGTGAGCAGTTCTTC | CRPSEGLDGEQFF
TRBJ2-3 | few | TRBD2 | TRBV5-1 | TGCGCCAGCAGCTTGGGGCTAGCGGCAGCCGATACGCAGTATTTT | CASSLGLAAADTQYF
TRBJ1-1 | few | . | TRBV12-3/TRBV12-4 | TGTGCCAGCAGTTTTGGCTTGAGGGCCGGGCGGGGGGAAGCTTTCTTT | CASSFGLRAGRGEAFF
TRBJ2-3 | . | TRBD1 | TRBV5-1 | TGCGCCAGCAGCTCTTCTAGGGACAGAAGCACAGATACGCAGTATTTT | CASSSSRDRSTDTQYF
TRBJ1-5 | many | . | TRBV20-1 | TGCAGTGCGCAAACGGAGACAGGCAATCAGCCCCAGCATTTT | CSAQTETGNQPQHF
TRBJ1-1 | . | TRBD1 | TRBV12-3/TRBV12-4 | TGTGCCAGCAATCAAGGGACAGGGTCCCTGATGAACACTGAAGCTTTCTTT | CASNQGTGSLMNTEAFF
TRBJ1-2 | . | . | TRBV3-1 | TGTGCCAGCAGCCAACTCTATGGCTACACCTTC | CASSQLYGYTF
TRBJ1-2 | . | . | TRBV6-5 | . | CASSYFGPAYTNYGYTF
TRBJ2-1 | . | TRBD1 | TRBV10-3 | TGTGCCATCAGTGAGGGGGACAGTACCAATGAGCAGTTCTTC | CAISEGDSTNEQFF
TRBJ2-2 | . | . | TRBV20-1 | TGCAGTGCTATTAACGGAAACACCGGGGAGCTGTTTTTT | CSAINGNTGELFF
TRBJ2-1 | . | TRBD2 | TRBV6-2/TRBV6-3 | TGTGCCAGCAGTCAAGGACTAGCGGTTTACAATGAGCAGTTCTTC | CASSQGLAVYNEQFF
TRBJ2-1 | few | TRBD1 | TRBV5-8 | TGTGCCAGCAGCCCTTGGACAGGTCGTCGGTATGAGCAGTTCTTC | CASSPWTGRRYEQFF
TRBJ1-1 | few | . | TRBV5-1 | TGCGCCAGCAGCTTGAAGGGGGGCATGAACACTGAAGCTTTCTTT | CASSLKGGMNTEAFF
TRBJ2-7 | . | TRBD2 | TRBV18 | TGTGCCAGCTCACCACCGGTAGCGAGCGGGGTTAAGGTGCAGTACTTC | CASSPPVASGVKVQYF
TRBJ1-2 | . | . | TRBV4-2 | TGTGCCAGCAGCCTACCGGGACCGGACGTTGATGGCTACACCTTC | CASSLPGPDVDGYTF
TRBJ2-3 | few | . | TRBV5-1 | TGCGCCAGCAGGCAATTCCCTAGCACAGATACGCAGTATTTT | CASRQFPSTDTQYF
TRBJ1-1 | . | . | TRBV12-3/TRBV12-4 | TGTGCCAGCAGTTTTCTGGGGCTTCTCATGGCAGGCAACACTGAAGCTTTCTTT | CASSFLGLLMAGNTEAFF